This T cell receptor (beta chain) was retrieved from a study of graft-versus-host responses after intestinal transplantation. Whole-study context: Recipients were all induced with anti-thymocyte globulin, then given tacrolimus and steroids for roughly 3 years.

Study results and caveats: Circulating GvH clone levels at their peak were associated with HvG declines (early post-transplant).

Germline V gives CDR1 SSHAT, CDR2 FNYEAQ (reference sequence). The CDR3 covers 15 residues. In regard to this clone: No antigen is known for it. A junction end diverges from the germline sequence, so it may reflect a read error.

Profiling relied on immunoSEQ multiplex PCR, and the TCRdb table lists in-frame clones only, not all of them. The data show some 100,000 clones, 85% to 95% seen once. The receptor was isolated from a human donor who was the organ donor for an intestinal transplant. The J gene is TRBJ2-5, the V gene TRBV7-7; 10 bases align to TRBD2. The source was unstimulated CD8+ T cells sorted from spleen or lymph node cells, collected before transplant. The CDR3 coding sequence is TGTGCTAGCAGCTTTTCTAGCGGGAGTCGAGAGACCCAGTACTTC. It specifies CASSFSSGSRETQYF.